The present T cell receptor (beta chain) was sequenced within a study of blood T cell repertoires in COVID-19. In the study overall: Specimens from acute and convalescent COVID-19 originated in the United States, Italy and Spain. PBMCs, B-cell-depleted T cells, or T cells provided the cDNA or gDNA that made up the material.

On this clone: Other nucleotide sequences in the sample specify the same CDR3.

Germline V gene data show CDR1 as SGDLS and CDR2 as YYNGEE. There are 16 residues in the CDR3. V lost 2 bases and J lost 1; bases outside the gene matches: 4. Under the authors' procedure: Estimates of nucleated cell counts were drawn from the amplification of reference gene primers. Clones were read by immunoSEQ multiplex PCR, and TCRdb kept only the in-frame ones, dropping some. The V and J calls and the clone size are those of that table, but D and trimming were determined from the DNA. The data contain 120,000 or so clones, 55% to 70% of them seen just once; the ten biggest clones take up roughly 2%.

This receptor was identified in an older woman with acute or convalescent COVID-19. The chain recombines TRBV9 with TRBJ2-2, with TRBD2 identical over 8 bases. Sequencing was performed on peripheral blood. The CDR3 here is CASSVELAGNTGELFF. Here the CDR3 DNA reads TGTGCCAGCAGCGTGGAGCTAGCGGGGAACACCGGGGAGCTGTTTTTT.